The source of this T cell receptor beta chain is a study of beta chain features in type 1 diabetes. The study, taken as a whole, reports: Within each of all four CD4+ subsets, Type 1 diabetes patients had TCRB CDR3s that were moderately but significantly shorter.

Every isolated RNA sample was fully reverse transcribed, so sequencing captured expressed TCRB transcripts. The method was immunoSEQ multiplex PCR; TCRdb's version includes in-frame clones alone and lacks a portion of them. There are 500,000 to 850,000 clones in the sample; about an eighth occur only once, and just under 0.04% lies in the top ten. Notes on this clone: No antigen is known for it. This CDR3 is also generated by other DNA sequences in the sample.

Blood was drawn once from each donor into heparinised tubes. The draws averaged about 120 mL. Sorted CD4+ subsets: naive, central memory, regulatory, stem cell-like memory (CD45RO/CCR7/CD25/CD127/CD95/CD27 panel). Germline-derived CDR1 and CDR2 are GTSNPN and SVGIG (reference sequence). The CDR3 length is 14 residues. The V and J ends lost 0 bases and 0 bases respectively, with 6 bases between them. The specimen was naive CD4+ T cells from blood. The chain carries TRBV30 and TRBJ1-5, with D possibly TRBD1 on 5 matching bases. The receptor was derived from a man between 18 and 29 years old with type 1 diabetes. CDR3 DNA sequence: TGTGCCTGGAGTGTGGGGGGTAGCAATCAGCCCCAGCATTTT. This sequence encodes CAWSVGGSNQPQHF.